This TCR beta chain originates from a study of Ad26.COV2.S vaccination and SARS-CoV-2 variants. Study observations and caveats: Vaccine recipients showed a spike-specific TCR breadth that was higher than in placebo recipients.

Of note for this clone: Its specificity is unknown.

V was clipped by 5 bases and J by 1 base; unmatched bases: 9. Germline assignment: CDR1 SQVTM and CDR2 ANQGSEA. The CDR3 length is 15 residues. The data were produced by immunoSEQ multiplex PCR, yet TCRdb's version contains in-frame clones alone and is incomplete. The sample contains around 250,000 clones, about 89% of which appear only once. As for treatment: about 20 received Ad26.COV2.S at low or high dose, single or two shots; roughly five received placebo; per-sample allocation not given. The samples were gathered on day 63 after the first injection of vaccine or placebo. Whoever gave the sample was an adult aged 18-55 years in Boston.

This specimen was peripheral blood, taken in a trial of Ad26.COV2.S vaccine versus placebo. The clonotype was recovered from a person aged 18-65 years who received the Ad26.COV2.S COVID-19 vaccine or a placebo. The rearrangement uses TRBV29-1 and TRBJ2-7; 9 nucleotides agree with TRBD2. DNA for the CDR3: TGCAGCGTTCTCCTTCTAGCGGGGATTTCCTACGAGCAGTACTTC. Protein: CSVLLLAGISYEQYF.